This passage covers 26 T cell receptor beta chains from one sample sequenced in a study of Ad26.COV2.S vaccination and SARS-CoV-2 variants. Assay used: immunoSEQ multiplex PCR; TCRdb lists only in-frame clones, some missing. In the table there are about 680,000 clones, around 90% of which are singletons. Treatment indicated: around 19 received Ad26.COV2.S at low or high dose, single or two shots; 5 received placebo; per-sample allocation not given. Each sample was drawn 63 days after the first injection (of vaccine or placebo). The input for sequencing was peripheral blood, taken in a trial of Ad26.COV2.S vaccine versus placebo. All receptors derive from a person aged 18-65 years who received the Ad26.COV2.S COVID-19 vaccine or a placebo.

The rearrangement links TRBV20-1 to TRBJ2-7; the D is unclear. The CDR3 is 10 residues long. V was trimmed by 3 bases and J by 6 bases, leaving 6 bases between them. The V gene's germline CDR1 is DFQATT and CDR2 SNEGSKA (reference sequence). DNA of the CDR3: TGCAGTGCTAGGGGCTTCGAGCAGTACTTC. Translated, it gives CSARGFEQYF.

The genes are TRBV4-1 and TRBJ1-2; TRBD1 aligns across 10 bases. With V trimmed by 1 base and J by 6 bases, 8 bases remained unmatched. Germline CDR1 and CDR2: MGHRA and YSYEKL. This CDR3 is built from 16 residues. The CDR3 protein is CASSQVKDRGRNGYTF. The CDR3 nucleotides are TGCGCCAGCAGCCAAGTGAAAGACAGGGGGCGAAATGGCTACACCTTC.

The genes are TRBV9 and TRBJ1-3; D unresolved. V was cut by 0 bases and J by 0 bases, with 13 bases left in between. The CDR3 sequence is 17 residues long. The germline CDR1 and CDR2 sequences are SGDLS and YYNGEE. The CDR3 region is CASSVATGRFSGNTIYF. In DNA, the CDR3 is TGTGCCAGCAGCGTAGCTACCGGTCGGTTCTCTGGAAACACCATATATTTT.

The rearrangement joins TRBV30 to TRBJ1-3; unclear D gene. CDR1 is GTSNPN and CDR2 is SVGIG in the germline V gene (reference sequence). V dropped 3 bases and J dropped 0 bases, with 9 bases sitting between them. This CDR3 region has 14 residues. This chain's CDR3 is CAWSPVNSGNTIYF. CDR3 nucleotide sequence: TGTGCCTGGAGCCCAGTTAACTCTGGAAACACCATATATTTT.

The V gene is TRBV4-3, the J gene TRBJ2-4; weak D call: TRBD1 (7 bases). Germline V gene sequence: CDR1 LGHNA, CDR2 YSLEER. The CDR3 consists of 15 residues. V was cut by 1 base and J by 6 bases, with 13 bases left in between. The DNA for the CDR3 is TGCGCCAGCAGCCAAGTTGGAGGGGGCCGAAACATTCAGTACTTC. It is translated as CASSQVGGGRNIQYF.

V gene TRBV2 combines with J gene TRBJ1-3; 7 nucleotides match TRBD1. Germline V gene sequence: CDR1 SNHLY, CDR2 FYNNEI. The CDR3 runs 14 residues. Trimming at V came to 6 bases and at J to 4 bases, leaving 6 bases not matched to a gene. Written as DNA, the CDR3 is TGTGCCAGCAGGGACAGGTCCTCCGGAAACACCATATATTTT. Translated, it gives CASRDRSSGNTIYF.

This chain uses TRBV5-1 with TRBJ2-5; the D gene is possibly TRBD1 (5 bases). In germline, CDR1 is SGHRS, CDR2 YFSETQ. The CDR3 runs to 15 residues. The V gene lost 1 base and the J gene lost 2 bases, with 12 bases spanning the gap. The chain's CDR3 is CASSLSGALQETQYF. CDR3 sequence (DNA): TGCGCCAGCAGCTTGAGTGGGGCACTACAAGAGACCCAGTACTTC.

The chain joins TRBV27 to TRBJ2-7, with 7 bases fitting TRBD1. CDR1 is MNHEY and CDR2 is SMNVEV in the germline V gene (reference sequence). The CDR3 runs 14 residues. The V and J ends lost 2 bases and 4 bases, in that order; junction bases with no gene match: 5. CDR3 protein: CASSLTPTGYEQYF. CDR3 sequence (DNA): TGTGCCAGCAGTTTAACCCCGACAGGGTACGAGCAGTACTTC.

CDR3 in amino acids: CASSPRRGVNEQYF. In nucleotides, the CDR3 is TGTGCCAGCAGCCCCCGTCGCGGGGTAAACGAGCAGTACTTC. This chain connects TRBV7-9 to TRBJ2-7; TRBD2 is a possible D gene (6 bases). CDR1 is SEHNR and CDR2 is FQNEAQ in the germline V gene (reference sequence). V dropped 5 bases and J dropped 5 bases, with 16 bases sitting between them. CDR3 size: 14 residues.

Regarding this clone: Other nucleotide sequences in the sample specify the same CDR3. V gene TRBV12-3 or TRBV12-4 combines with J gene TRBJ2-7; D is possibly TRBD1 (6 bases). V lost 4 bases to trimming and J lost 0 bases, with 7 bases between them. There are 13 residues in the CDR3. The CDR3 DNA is TGTGCCAGCAGTTCAGGGGTCTCCTACGAGCAGTACTTC. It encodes CASSSGVSYEQYF.

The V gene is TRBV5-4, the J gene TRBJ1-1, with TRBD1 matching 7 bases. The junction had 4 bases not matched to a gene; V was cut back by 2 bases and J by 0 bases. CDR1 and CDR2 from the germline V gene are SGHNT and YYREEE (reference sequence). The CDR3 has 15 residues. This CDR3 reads CASSFRQGMNTEAFF. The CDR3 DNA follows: TGTGCCAGCAGCTTTCGACAGGGAATGAACACTGAAGCTTTCTTT.

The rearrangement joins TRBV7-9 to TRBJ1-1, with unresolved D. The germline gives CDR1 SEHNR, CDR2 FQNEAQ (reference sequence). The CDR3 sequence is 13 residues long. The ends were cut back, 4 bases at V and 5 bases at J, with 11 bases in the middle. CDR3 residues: CASSSLYGTEAFF. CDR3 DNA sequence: TGTGCCAGCAGCTCCCTATACGGGACTGAAGCTTTCTTT.

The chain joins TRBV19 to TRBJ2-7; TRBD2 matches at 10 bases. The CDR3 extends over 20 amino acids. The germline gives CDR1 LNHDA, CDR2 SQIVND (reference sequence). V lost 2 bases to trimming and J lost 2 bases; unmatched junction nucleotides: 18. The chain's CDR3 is CASSIRGQLFSGRTTYEQYF. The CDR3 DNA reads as TGTGCCAGTAGTATAAGGGGACAGCTCTTTAGCGGGAGGACCACCTACGAGCAGTACTTC.

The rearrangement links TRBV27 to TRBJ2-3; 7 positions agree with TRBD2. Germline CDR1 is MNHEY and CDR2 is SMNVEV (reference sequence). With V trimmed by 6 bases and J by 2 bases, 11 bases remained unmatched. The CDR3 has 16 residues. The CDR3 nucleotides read TGTGCCAGCAGGGGGGGTGGGACTACTTTCACAGATACGCAGTATTTT. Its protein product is CASRGGGTTFTDTQYF.

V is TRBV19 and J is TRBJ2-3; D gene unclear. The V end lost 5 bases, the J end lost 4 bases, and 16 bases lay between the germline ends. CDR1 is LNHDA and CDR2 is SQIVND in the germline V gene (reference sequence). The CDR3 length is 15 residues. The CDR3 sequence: CASSPQLVSADTQYF. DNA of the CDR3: TGTGCCAGTAGTCCGCAATTAGTCAGCGCAGATACGCAGTATTTT.

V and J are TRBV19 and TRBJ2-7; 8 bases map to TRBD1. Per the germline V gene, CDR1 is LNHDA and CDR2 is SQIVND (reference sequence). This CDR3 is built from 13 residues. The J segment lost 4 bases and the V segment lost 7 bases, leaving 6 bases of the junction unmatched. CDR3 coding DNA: TGTGCCAGTAAGGGCAGGGGGCTTTACGAGCAGTACTTC. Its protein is CASKGRGLYEQYF. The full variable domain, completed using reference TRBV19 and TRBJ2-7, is DGGITQSPKYLFRKEGQNVTLSCEQNLNHDAMYWYRQDPGQGLRLIYYSQIVNDFQKGDIAEGYSVSREKKESFPLTVTSAQKNPTAFYLCASKGRGLYEQYFGPGTRLTVT.

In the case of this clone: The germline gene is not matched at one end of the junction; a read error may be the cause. The CDR3 loop is CASSPKPGREETQYF. The CDR3 nucleotides are TGTGCTAGCAGCCCCAAACCCGGGAGGGAAGAGACCCAGTACTTC. The J gene is TRBJ2-5, the V gene TRBV7-7, with 8 bases identical to TRBD2. The V gene's germline CDR1 is SSHAT and CDR2 FNYEAQ (reference sequence). CDR3 length: 15 amino acids.

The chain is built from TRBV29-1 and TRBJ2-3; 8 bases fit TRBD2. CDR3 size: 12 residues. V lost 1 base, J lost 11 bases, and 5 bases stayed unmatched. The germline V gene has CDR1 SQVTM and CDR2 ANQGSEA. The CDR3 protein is CSVEGSGVGQYF. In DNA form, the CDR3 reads TGCAGCGTTGAAGGTAGCGGGGTGGGGCAGTATTTT.

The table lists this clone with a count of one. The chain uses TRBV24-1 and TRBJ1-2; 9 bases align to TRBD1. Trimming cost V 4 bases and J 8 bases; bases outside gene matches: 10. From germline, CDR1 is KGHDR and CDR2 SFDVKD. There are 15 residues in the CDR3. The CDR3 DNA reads TGTGCCACCAGTGACACCCCGGGACAGGGACACGGCTACACCTTC. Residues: CATSDTPGQGHGYTF.

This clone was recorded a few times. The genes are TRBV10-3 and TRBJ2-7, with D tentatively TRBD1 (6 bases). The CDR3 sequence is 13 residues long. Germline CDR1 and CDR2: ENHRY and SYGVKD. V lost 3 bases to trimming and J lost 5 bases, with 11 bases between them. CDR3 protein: CAISEQTGNEQYF. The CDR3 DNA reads TGTGCCATCAGTGAACAAACAGGGAACGAGCAGTACTTC.

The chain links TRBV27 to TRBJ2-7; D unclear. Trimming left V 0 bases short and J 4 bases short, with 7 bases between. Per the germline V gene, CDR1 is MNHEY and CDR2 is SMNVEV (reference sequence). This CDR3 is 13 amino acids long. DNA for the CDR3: TGTGCCAGCAGTTTATCCCCCTCTTACGAGCAGTACTTC. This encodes CASSLSPSYEQYF.

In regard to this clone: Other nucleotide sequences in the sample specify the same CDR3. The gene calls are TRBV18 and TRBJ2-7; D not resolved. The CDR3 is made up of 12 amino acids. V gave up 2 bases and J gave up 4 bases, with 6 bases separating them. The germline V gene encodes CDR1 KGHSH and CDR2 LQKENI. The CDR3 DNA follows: TGTGCCAGCTCACCAGGTCAATACGAGCAGTACTTC. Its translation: CASSPGQYEQYF.

CDR3 sequence: CASSVEGGYNEQFF. In nucleotides, the CDR3 is TGTGCCAGCAGCGTCGAGGGCGGCTACAATGAGCAGTTCTTC. The chain is built from TRBV7-9 and TRBJ2-1, with D perhaps TRBD2 (5 bases). This CDR3 contains 14 residues. Trimming shortened V by 5 bases and J by 3 bases, and 11 bases separated the two germline ends. The germline gives CDR1 SEHNR, CDR2 FQNEAQ (reference sequence).

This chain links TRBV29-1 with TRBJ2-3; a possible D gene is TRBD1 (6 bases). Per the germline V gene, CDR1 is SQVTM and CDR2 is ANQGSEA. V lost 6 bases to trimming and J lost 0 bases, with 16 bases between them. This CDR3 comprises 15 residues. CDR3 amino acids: CSVAPRGTSTDTQYF. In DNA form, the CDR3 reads TGCAGCGTAGCTCCCAGGGGTACTAGCACAGATACGCAGTATTTT.

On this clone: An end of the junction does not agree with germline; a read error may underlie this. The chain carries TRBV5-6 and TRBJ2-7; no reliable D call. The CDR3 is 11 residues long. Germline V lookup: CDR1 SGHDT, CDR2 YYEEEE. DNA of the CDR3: TGTGCCAGCAGCCTGTCCTCCGAGCAGTACTTC. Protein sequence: CASSLSSEQYF.

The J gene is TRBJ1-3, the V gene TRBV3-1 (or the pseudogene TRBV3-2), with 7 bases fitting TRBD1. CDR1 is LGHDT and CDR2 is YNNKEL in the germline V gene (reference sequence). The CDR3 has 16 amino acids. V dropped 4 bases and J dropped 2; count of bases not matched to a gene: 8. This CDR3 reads CASSLTTGTPGNTIYF. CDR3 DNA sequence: TGTGCCAGCAGCCTCACGACAGGGACCCCTGGAAACACCATATATTTT.